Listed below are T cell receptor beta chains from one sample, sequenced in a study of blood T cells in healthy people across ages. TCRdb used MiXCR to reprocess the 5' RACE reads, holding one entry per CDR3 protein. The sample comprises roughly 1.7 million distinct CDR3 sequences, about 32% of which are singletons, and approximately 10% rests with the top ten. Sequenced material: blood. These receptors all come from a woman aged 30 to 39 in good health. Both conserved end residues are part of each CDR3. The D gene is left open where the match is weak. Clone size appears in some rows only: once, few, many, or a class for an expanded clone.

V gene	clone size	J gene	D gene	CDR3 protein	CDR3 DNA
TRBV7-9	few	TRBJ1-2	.	CASSLSQSGWAYTF	TGTGCCAGCAGCTTATCCCAATCCGGTTGGGCCTACACCTTC
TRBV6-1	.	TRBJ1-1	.	CASGGSGAAFF	TGTGCCAGCGGGGGGTCGGGGGCAGCTTTCTTT
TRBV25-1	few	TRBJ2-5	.	CASSDIETQYF	TGTGCCAGCAGTGATATAGAGACCCAGTACTTC
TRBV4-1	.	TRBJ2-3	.	CASSHQVSSTDTQYF	TGCGCCAGCAGCCATCAGGTTTCTAGCACAGATACGCAGTATTTT
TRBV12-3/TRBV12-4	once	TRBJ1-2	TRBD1	CASAETGPNLYGYTF	TGTGCCAGCGCAGAGACAGGGCCGAATCTCTATGGCTACACCTTC
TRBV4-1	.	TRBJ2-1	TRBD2	CASSQDVSGTLSYNGQFF	TGCGCCAGCAGCCAAGATGTTAGCGGGACGCTCTCCTACAATGGGCAGTTCTTC
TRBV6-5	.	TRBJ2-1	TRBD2	CASSFSGGVNEQFF	TGTGCCAGCAGTTTCAGCGGGGGGGTCAATGAGCAGTTCTTC
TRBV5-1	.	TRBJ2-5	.	CASSQTERETQYF	TGCGCCAGCAGTCAAACAGAAAGAGAGACCCAGTACTTC
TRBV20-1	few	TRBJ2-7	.	CSARDQSSLTPYEQYF	TGCAGTGCTAGAGATCAAAGCTCCCTCACTCCCTACGAGCAGTACTTC
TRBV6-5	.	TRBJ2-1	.	CASSYGGGEFF	TGTGCCAGCAGTTACGGAGGGGGCGAGTTCTTC
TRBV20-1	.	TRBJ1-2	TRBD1	CSARERTGSNYGYTF	TGCAGTGCTAGAGAGCGGACAGGGTCTAACTATGGCTACACCTTC
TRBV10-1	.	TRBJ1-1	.	CASSESGKMNTEAFF	TGCGCCAGCAGTGAGTCAGGTAAAATGAACACTGAAGCTTTCTTT
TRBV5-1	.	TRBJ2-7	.	CASSFALWTYEQYF	TGCGCCAGCAGCTTCGCGTTGTGGACCTACGAGCAGTACTTC
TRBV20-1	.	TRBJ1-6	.	CSARSPRGRGNSPLHF	TGCAGTGCTAGATCACCCAGGGGACGCGGGAATTCACCCCTCCACTTT
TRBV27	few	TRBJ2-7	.	CASSSLSRGGYEQYF	TGTGCCAGCAGTTCCCTCTCTAGGGGAGGCTACGAGCAGTACTTC
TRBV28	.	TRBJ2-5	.	CASNAQGGGETQYF	TGTGCCAGCAATGCTCAGGGAGGTGGGGAGACCCAGTACTTC
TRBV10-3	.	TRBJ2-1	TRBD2	CAISESIAGHYNEQFF	TGTGCCATCAGTGAGTCAATAGCGGGACATTACAATGAGCAGTTCTTC
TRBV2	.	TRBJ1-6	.	CASRATGVNNSPLHF	TGTGCCAGCAGGGCGACAGGCGTAAATAATTCACCCCTCCACTTT
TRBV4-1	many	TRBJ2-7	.	CASRPADSYEQYF	TGCGCCAGCAGGCCAGCAGACTCCTACGAGCAGTACTTC
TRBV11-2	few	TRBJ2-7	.	CASSLDSVSSYEQYF	TGTGCCAGCAGCTTAGATAGCGTAAGCTCCTACGAGCAGTACTTC
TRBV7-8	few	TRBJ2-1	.	CASSLAYGSSSYNEQFF	TGTGCCAGCAGCTTAGCGTACGGGAGCAGCTCCTACAATGAGCAGTTCTTC
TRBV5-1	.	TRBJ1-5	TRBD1	CASSPRQGMDQPQHF	TGCGCCAGCAGCCCCCGACAGGGAATGGATCAGCCCCAGCATTTT
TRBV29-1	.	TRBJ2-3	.	CSVRLSSTDTQYF	TGCAGCGTCCGACTATCTAGCACAGATACGCAGTATTTT
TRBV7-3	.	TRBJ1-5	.	CASSLTHLCPQGYSNQPQHF	TGTGCCAGCAGCTTAACGCATCTGTGTCCTCAGGGCTATAGCAATCAGCCCCAGCATTTT
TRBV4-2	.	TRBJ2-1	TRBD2	CASSQTGTSAYNEQFF	TGTGCCAGCAGCCAGACCGGGACTAGCGCTTACAATGAGCAGTTCTTC
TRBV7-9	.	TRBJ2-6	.	CASSPDLAGSGANVPTF	TGTGCCAGCAGCCCAGACCTTGCGGGCTCTGGGGCCAACGTCCCGACTTTC
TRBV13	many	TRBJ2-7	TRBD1	CASSLVLGTGGGYEQYF	TGTGCCAGCAGCTTAGTCCTCGGGACAGGGGGCGGGTACGAGCAGTACTTC
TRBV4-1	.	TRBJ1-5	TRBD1	CASSQQGGFGNQPQHF	TGCGCCAGCAGCCAGCAGGGGGGGTTTGGCAATCAGCCCCAGCATTTT
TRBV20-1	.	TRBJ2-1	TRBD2	CSARDTGEGQEEQVF	TGCAGTGCTAGAGATACGGGGGAGGGCCAGGAGGAGCAGGTCTTC
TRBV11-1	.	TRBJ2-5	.	CASSFGPAETQYF	TGTGCCAGCAGCTTTGGGCCAGCGGAGACCCAGTACTTC
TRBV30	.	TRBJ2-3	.	CAWQRGRGADTQYF	TGTGCCTGGCAAAGGGGCAGGGGAGCAGATACGCAGTATTTT
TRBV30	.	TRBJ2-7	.	CAWAGNTYEQYF	TGTGCCTGGGCGGGCAATACCTACGAGCAGTACTTC
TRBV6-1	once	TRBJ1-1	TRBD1	CASSEAGQGISEAFF	TGTGCCAGCAGTGAGGCCGGACAGGGAATATCTGAAGCTTTCTTT
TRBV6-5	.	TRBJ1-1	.	CASRTRGGTFF	TGTGCCAGCAGGACCCGCGGGGGAACTTTCTTT
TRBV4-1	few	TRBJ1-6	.	CASSLRQSSYNSPLHF	TGCGCCAGCAGCCTCCGACAGAGCTCCTATAATTCACCCCTCCACTTT
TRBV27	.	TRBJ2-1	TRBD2	CAGSSGGVEQFF	TGTGCCGGCAGTTCGGGGGGGGTTGAGCAGTTCTTC
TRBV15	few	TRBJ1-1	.	CATSRDLSRTMNTEAFF	TGTGCCACCAGCAGAGATCTTTCCCGGACCATGAACACTGAAGCTTTCTTT